The 28 T cell receptor beta chains reported below all come from one sample, sequenced in a study of T cell repertoires in cytomegalovirus infection. One entry per CDR3 protein, called by TCRdb with MiXCR from the reads. The sample shows around 290,000 distinct CDR3 sequences, more than 20% of them seen only once. Sequencing was carried out using PBMCs. These receptors all stem from a human donor in good health (CMV status not recorded). Some clones in this sample may be carry-over from other donors' samples.

V gene TRBV15 combines with J gene TRBJ2-1; the D gene is possibly TRBD1 (6 bases). Germline CDR1 is LNHNV and CDR2 is YYDKDF (reference sequence). The CDR3 totals 13 residues. Between the trimmed V and J ends, which lost 4 bases and 8 bases, there was a span of 12 bases. The CDR3 bases are TGTGCCACCAGCACCAGGGGATTCGATGAGCAGTTCTTC. It encodes CATSTRGFDEQFF.

This clonotype has a handful of counts. The CDR3 nucleotides are TGTGCCACCAGCAGAGCCGGGACAGGGGCCTACGAGCAGTACTTC. Translating it yields CATSRAGTGAYEQYF. The J gene is TRBJ2-7, the V gene TRBV15; TRBD1 matches 10 bases. This CDR3 is 15 amino acids long. With 1 base clipped from V and 2 bases from J, the junction kept 2 bases outside the gene matches. Germline V gene lookup returns CDR1 LNHNV and CDR2 YYDKDF (reference sequence). Using reference TRBV15 and TRBJ2-7 for the parts outside the CDR3, the full variable domain is DAMVIQNPRYQVTQFGKPVTLSCSQTLNHNVMYWYQQKSSQAPKLLFHYYDKDFNNEADTPDNFQSRRPNTSFCFLDIRSPGLGDTAMYLCATSRAGTGAYEQYFGPGTRLTVT.

V is TRBV20-1 and J is TRBJ1-4; D is undetermined. The V and J ends lost 2 bases and 8 bases respectively, with 3 bases between them. The CDR3 length is 10 residues. CDR1 and CDR2 from the germline V gene are DFQATT and SNEGSKA (reference sequence). CDR3 DNA sequence: TGCAGTGCTAGAAGAGAAAAACTGTTTTTT. Protein product: CSARREKLFF.

The sample holds many counts of this clonotype. J is TRBJ1-2 and V is TRBV28; D remains ambiguous. Germline V lookup: CDR1 MDHEN, CDR2 SYDVKM. V lost 5 bases and J 0 bases, leaving 10 bases between the germline ends. This CDR3 has 14 residues. The CDR3 sequence is CASSRYIANYGYTF. The CDR3 region has the DNA TGTGCCAGCAGTCGCTACATAGCTAACTATGGCTACACCTTC.

V is TRBV19 and J is TRBJ1-2; the match to TRBD1 covers 9 bases. The V segment lost 0 bases and the J segment 4 bases; nucleotides outside the gene matches: 15. Per the germline V gene, CDR1 is LNHDA and CDR2 is SQIVND (reference sequence). The CDR3 sequence is 19 residues long. The CDR3 spells CASSIEVDRGKGQLYGYTF. CDR3 nucleotide sequence: TGTGCCAGTAGTATAGAAGTGGACAGGGGAAAAGGTCAACTCTATGGCTACACCTTC. The full variable domain, its missing parts supplied by reference TRBV19 and TRBJ1-2, is DGGITQSPKYLFRKEGQNVTLSCEQNLNHDAMYWYRQDPGQGLRLIYYSQIVNDFQKGDIAEGYSVSREKKESFPLTVTSAQKNPTAFYLCASSIEVDRGKGQLYGYTFGSGTRLTVV.

The chain employs TRBV20-1 and TRBJ2-7; D may be TRBD1 (6 bases). CDR1 is DFQATT, CDR2 SNEGSKA, per germline (reference sequence). V was shortened by 0 bases and J by 5 bases, with 8 bases between the two germline ends. The CDR3 length is 12 residues. The CDR3 bases are TGCAGTGCTAGAGAGGGGGCCCACGAGCAGTACTTC. Translated, it gives CSAREGAHEQYF.

This clonotype has only a few counts. This chain connects TRBV7-3 to TRBJ1-5, with 7 bases identical to TRBD1. The V gene end was trimmed by 3 bases and the J gene end by 1 base; junction bases not matched to a gene: 6. The CDR3 length is 16 residues. Germline CDR1 SGHTA, CDR2 FQGTGA. CDR3 sequence: CASSFGTVLSNQPQHF. CDR3 DNA: TGTGCCAGCAGCTTCGGGACAGTTTTAAGCAATCAGCCCCAGCATTTT.

The table lists this clonotype with many counts. The chain carries TRBV7-6 and TRBJ2-5; 10 bases are shared with TRBD1. This CDR3 region has 13 residues. The germline V gene has CDR1 SGHVS and CDR2 FNYEAQ. V dropped 8 bases and J dropped 4; count of bases not matched to a gene: 4. The CDR3 loop is CASLDRGRETQYF. CDR3 bases: TGTGCCAGCCTTGACAGGGGGCGAGAGACCCAGTACTTC.

This clonotype occurred a few times. V and J are TRBV29-1 and TRBJ2-1; possibly TRBD1 for D (6 bases). With 1 base removed from V and 0 bases from J, the gap between germline ends came to 13 bases. The CDR3 sequence is 16 residues long. Germline V gives CDR1 SQVTM, CDR2 ANQGSEA. The CDR3 here is CSVEVGAGSSYNEQFF. The CDR3 DNA reads TGCAGCGTTGAAGTGGGGGCGGGTAGCTCCTACAATGAGCAGTTCTTC.

This clonotype was recorded many times. This chain links TRBV7-2 with TRBJ2-3; 9 bases agree with TRBD2. This CDR3 region has 16 residues. The ends lost 5 bases at V and 8 bases at J; junction bases unmatched: 14. Per the germline V gene, CDR1 is SGHTA and CDR2 is FQGNSA. The CDR3 nucleotides read TGTGCCAGCAGCCCAAGCGCTAGCGGGGTCTATTTTACGCAGTATTTT. It is translated as CASSPSASGVYFTQYF.

The rearrangement joins TRBV30 to TRBJ2-7; possibly TRBD1 for D (6 bases). This CDR3 is built from 10 residues. Germline V gene sequence: CDR1 GTSNPN, CDR2 SVGIG (reference sequence). V lost 7 bases to trimming and J lost 5 bases, with 9 bases between them. CDR3 region: CAYRVNEQYF. The CDR3 nucleotides read TGTGCCTACAGGGTTAACGAGCAGTACTTC.

The V call is TRBV6-5, the J call TRBJ2-7; D possibly corresponds to TRBD2 (5 bases). CDR1 and CDR2 from the germline V gene are MNHEY and SVGAGI. The germline V and J ends were trimmed by 5 bases and 5 bases, with 16 bases remaining between them. There are 14 residues in the CDR3. CDR3 loop: CASSPPGRKDEQYF. In DNA form, the CDR3 reads TGTGCCAGCAGTCCTCCGGGAAGGAAGGACGAGCAGTACTTC.

This chain uses TRBV28 with TRBJ1-6, with 8 bases lining up with TRBD1. J lost 3 bases, V lost 4 bases, and 8 bases had no gene match. Germline CDR1 is MDHEN and CDR2 is SYDVKM. The CDR3 loop spans 17 amino acids. The CDR3 spells CASSSTRTGGYNSPLHF. The CDR3 bases are TGTGCCAGCAGTTCAACCCGAACAGGGGGCTATAATTCACCCCTCCACTTT.

CDR3 coding DNA: TGCAGTGCTAGAGAGGACACGTTCGAGACCCAGTACTTC. Translation gives CSAREDTFETQYF. The chain recombines TRBV20-1 with TRBJ2-5, with D maybe TRBD1 (5 bases). Germline CDR1 reads DFQATT; CDR2 reads SNEGSKA (reference sequence). Trimming took 0 bases from V and 5 from J, leaving 10 bases between them. This CDR3 is built from 13 residues.

The gene calls are TRBV12-3 or TRBV12-4 and TRBJ1-6; D is unresolved. V was pared by 3 bases and J by 7 bases, with 13 bases between. This CDR3 spans 15 amino acids. CDR3 residues: CASSFPRSGNSPLHF. The CDR3 bases are TGTGCCAGCAGTTTTCCCAGGTCGGGGAATTCACCCCTCCACTTT.

The rearrangement joins TRBV29-1 to TRBJ2-3, with D tentatively TRBD2 (6 bases). CDR1 and CDR2 (germline): SQVTM, ANQGSEA. CDR3 length: 13 residues. V lost 4 bases and J lost 6, with 14 bases in between. CDR3 nucleotide sequence: TGCAGCGTTGGCCGGGAGATAACGGATACGCAGTATTTT. It specifies CSVGREITDTQYF.

The chain has TRBV29-1 and TRBJ2-7, with TRBD1 as a possible D gene (6 bases). CDR1 is SQVTM, CDR2 ANQGSEA, per germline. The CDR3 has 12 residues. The V end was cut by 6 bases, the J end by 3 bases, with 12 bases between. CDR3 nucleotides: TGCAGCGTCGCCGGACAGTACTACGAGCAGTACTTC. The encoded protein is CSVAGQYYEQYF.

Many counts were recorded for this clonotype. The chain has TRBV7-9 and TRBJ1-6; TRBD1 is a possible D gene (5 bases). V shed 6 bases and J shed 6 bases, with 12 bases lying between them. Germline V gives CDR1 SEHNR, CDR2 FQNEAQ (reference sequence). The CDR3 sequence is 14 residues long. CDR3 residues: CASSLQEVNSPLHF. In DNA, the CDR3 is TGTGCCAGCAGTCTACAGGAAGTTAATTCACCCCTCCACTTT.

This clonotype has more than one count but fewer than ten. The chain combines TRBV7-9 with TRBJ2-5; tentatively, D is TRBD1 (5 bases). The CDR3 sequence is 13 residues long. The V end was cut by 5 bases, the J end by 5 bases, with 12 bases between. Germline values: CDR1 SEHNR, CDR2 FQNEAQ (reference sequence). CDR3 sequence: CASSVTGRETQYF. The CDR3 bases are TGTGCCAGCAGCGTAACAGGTCGGGAGACCCAGTACTTC.

This clonotype has a count of ten or more. CDR3 DNA sequence: TGTGCCAGCAGCTTAAACTACCGGGGCGAGCAGTACTTC. This gives the protein CASSLNYRGEQYF. The rearrangement links TRBV7-2 to TRBJ2-7, with a possible D match to TRBD2 (5 bases). This CDR3 spans 13 amino acids. Germline V CDR1 and CDR2: SGHTA, FQGNSA. Trimming took off 2 bases at V and 6 bases at J, with 11 bases between the two ends. Supplemented by reference TRBV7-2 and TRBJ2-7, the full variable domain reads GAGVSQSPSNKVTEKGKDVELRCDPISGHTALYWYRQSLGQGLEFLIYFQGNSAPDKSGLPSDRFSAERTGGSVSTLTIQRTQQEDSAVYLCASSLNYRGEQYFGPGTRLTVT.

This chain connects TRBV7-3 to TRBJ1-2, with a tentative D call TRBD1 (6 bases). Germline V gives CDR1 SGHTA, CDR2 FQGTGA. V lost 5 bases and J 8 bases, leaving 18 bases between the germline ends. This CDR3 has 14 amino acids. CDR3 amino acids: CASSTRRQAWGYTF. CDR3 bases: TGTGCCAGCAGCACGCGCAGACAGGCCTGGGGCTACACCTTC.

This clonotype was counted ten times or more. This chain uses TRBV28 with TRBJ2-7; D is unresolved. In germline, CDR1 is MDHEN, CDR2 SYDVKM. V was shortened by 8 bases and J by 5 bases, with 22 bases between the two germline ends. The CDR3 extends over 15 amino acids. The CDR3 coding sequence is TGTGCCAGCTTACCAATGGCCGAGGTCGGGCACGAGCAGTACTTC. It is translated as CASLPMAEVGHEQYF.

The V gene is TRBV28, the J gene TRBJ2-2; tentatively, D is TRBD2 (6 bases). This CDR3 comprises 14 residues. CDR1 and CDR2 from the germline V gene are MDHEN and SYDVKM. The V and J ends lost 1 base and 9 bases respectively, with 12 bases between them. In DNA, the CDR3 is TGTGCCAGCAGTTTATTGGCGGGGAGACGGGAGCTGTTTTTT. Its translation is CASSLLAGRRELFF. The entire variable domain, with the rest obtained from reference TRBV28 and TRBJ2-2, is as follows: DVKVTQSSRYLVKRTGEKVFLECVQDMDHENMFWYRQDPGLGLRLIYFSYDVKMKEKGDIPEGYSVSREKKERFSLILESASTNQTSMYLCASSLLAGRRELFFGEGSRLTVL.

This clonotype has just a few counts. The chain combines TRBV14 with TRBJ2-1, with 9 nucleotides matching TRBD2. Germline CDR1 is SGHDN and CDR2 is FVKESK. The CDR3 spans 17 residues. The trim removed 0 bases at V and 5 bases at J, leaving 8 bases unmatched. CDR3 DNA: TGTGCCAGCAGCCAAGATTTAGCGGGAGAGGTAGACAATGAGCAGTTCTTC. It yields the protein CASSQDLAGEVDNEQFF. Full variable domain (outside the CDR3, taken from reference TRBV14 and TRBJ2-1): EAGVTQFPSHSVIEKGQTVTLRCDPISGHDNLYWYRRVMGKEIKFLLHFVKESKQDESGMPNNRFLAERTGGTYSTLKVQPAELEDSGVYFCASSQDLAGEVDNEQFFGPGTRLTVL.

This clonotype has more than one count but fewer than ten. The chain uses TRBV29-1 and TRBJ2-3; no firm D call. The CDR3 consists of 13 residues. V shed 2 bases and J shed 0 bases, with 6 bases lying between them. CDR1 is SQVTM and CDR2 is ANQGSEA in the germline V gene. The CDR3: CSVELISTDTQYF. In DNA form, the CDR3 reads TGCAGCGTTGAACTTATCAGCACAGATACGCAGTATTTT.

The CDR3 sequence: CASSLDRLFTEAFF. CDR3 sequence (DNA): TGTGCCAGCAGCCTGGACAGGCTATTCACTGAAGCTTTCTTT. The chain employs TRBV7-2 and TRBJ1-1; 7 bases map to TRBD1. The CDR3 loop spans 14 amino acids. CDR1 and CDR2 from the germline V gene are SGHTA and FQGNSA. The V gene end was trimmed by 5 bases and the J gene end by 4 bases; junction bases not matched to a gene: 7.

This clonotype was seen a handful of times. This CDR3 is CASSADTNTEAFF. Written as DNA, the CDR3 is TGTGCCAGCAGTGCAGACACGAACACTGAAGCTTTCTTT. This sequence joins TRBV2 and TRBJ1-1; D is uncertain. CDR1 SNHLY and CDR2 FYNNEI come from the germline V gene. There are 13 residues in the CDR3. The ends were cut back, 4 bases at V and 1 base at J, with 7 bases in the middle.

Turning to this clonotype: A read error may be the cause here, since a much bigger clone is one base away. The V and J genes are TRBV11-2 and TRBJ1-4, with D uncertain. This CDR3 is built from 13 residues. Trimming stripped 4 bases from V and 4 bases from J, with 7 bases between. Germline V gene sequence: CDR1 SGHAT, CDR2 FQNNGV. CDR3 residues: CASSSGLNEKLFF. For the CDR3, the DNA is TGTGCCAGCAGCTCGGGCCTTAATGAAAAACTGTTTTTT.